This T cell receptor beta chain is drawn from a study of blood T cell repertoires in COVID-19. Study in general: Researchers got acute and convalescent COVID-19 samples from the United States, Italy and Spain.

Original processing notes: Reference gene primer amplification gave estimated nucleated cell counts. The method was immunoSEQ multiplex PCR; TCRdb's version includes in-frame clones alone and lacks a portion of them. V and J calls plus clone size are reproduced from that table; the DNA served to infer D and trimming. The sample carries about 210,000 clones, about 83% recorded once. Germline-derived CDR1 and CDR2 are LNHDA and SQIVND (reference sequence). The germline V and J ends were trimmed by 3 bases and 1 base, with 9 bases remaining between them. This CDR3 spans 14 amino acids. Sequenced sample: peripheral blood. This clonotype was sampled from a woman in her fifties or sixties with acute or convalescent COVID-19. The chain couples TRBV19 to TRBJ2-5, with D possibly matching TRBD1 (6 bases). Here the CDR3 reads CASSIGGRQETQYF. The DNA for the CDR3 is TGTGCCAGTAGTATTGGGGGCCGCCAAGAGACCCAGTACTTC.